This T cell receptor beta chain was retrieved from a study of blood T cell repertoires in COVID-19 (dated by TCRdb to about 2020). Regarding the research as a whole: The collaborator samples originated in the United States, Italy and Spain and spanned the acute and convalescent phases of COVID-19. The material from the prospective study consisted of cDNA or gDNA derived from T cells, B-cell-depleted T cells, or PBMCs. The dataset comprised deeply sampled blood TCRbeta repertoires from subjects exposed to, actively infected with, or recovered from COVID-19. The repertoires were made available in a free public database intended to serve as a resource for research on the immune response to SARS-CoV-2. The samples were drawn from the first 160 participants of the ongoing ImmuneRACE study and from roughly 1,300 subjects provided by 6 global collaborators. Nearly every sample came with metadata listing a de-identified subject ID, COVID-19 status, age in years and sex. Where available, HLA class I and class II types were obtained from metadata supplied by the sample provider rather than from assay-based typing.

The research as a whole found: The amount of clinical and demographic metadata varied by source and participant and was provided uncurated.

Reading from cysteine to phenylalanine, the CDR3 counts 20 amino acids. CDR3 DNA is the only sequence kept; it has 60 bases, read in frame from the first base. V trim: 4 bases; J trim: 4 bases; unmatched bases: 14. The germline V gene gives CDR1 as LGHNT and CDR2 as FRNRAP. TCRbeta CDR3 regions were amplified from genomic DNA by means of the immunoSEQ Assay, a bias-controlled multiplex PCR. On the study's bioinformatics: Nucleated cell counts per sample were estimated from amplification of reference gene primers within the assay. To quantify the absolute abundance of each unique TCRbeta CDR3 rearrangement, sequence reads were collapsed and filtered. For each sample, productive Simpson clonality was calculated by taking the square root of Simpson's diversity index across productive rearrangements. Held by TCRdb, this immuneACCESS table contains in-frame sequences only and omits some clones. Under half of the omission traces to an unresolved V gene where checked; the cause of the rest is unknown. From that table come the V and J calls and clone size; the DNA was used to work out D and trimming. The sample table lists roughly 93,000 clones, 80% to 90% of them with a count of one. The top ten clones comprise more than 0.95% of the sample.

This clone was observed a handful of times. Its target antigen remains unknown. Base qualities are not at hand, and no much larger clone is one base apart. Each collaborating institution followed its own protocols to collect whole blood in K2EDTA tubes. For TCRbeta analysis, collaborators shipped samples in one of three forms: frozen whole blood, isolated PBMCs, or DNA extracted from either of those sample types. Recombination linked TRBV12-5 to TRBJ2-6, and TRBD1 aligns with 12 junction nucleotides. Sequencing was done on a sample of peripheral blood. This TCR derives from a human donor in a cohort sampled during active COVID-19. The CDR3 amino acid sequence is: CASGSTRVGQGAQGANVLTF. The DNA sequence is given as TGTGCTAGTGGTTCCACCCGTGTGGGACAGGGGGCGCAGGGGGCCAACGTCCTGACTTTC.